The source of this T cell receptor beta chain is a study of OX40 agonist ivuxolimab in advanced cancers. The table came from immunoSEQ multiplex PCR; TCRdb's copy has only in-frame clones and leaves some out. Here the sample spans 25,000 to 35,000 clones, more than 70% being singletons. This clone was seen once. In germline, CDR1 is SGHTA, CDR2 FQGNSA. The germline V and J ends were trimmed by 2 bases and 3 bases, with 8 bases remaining between them. This CDR3 comprises 15 residues. This sample comprised CD4+ or CD8+ T cells sorted from blood, obtained in a trial of the OX40 agonist ivuxolimab. The rearrangement links TRBV7-2 to TRBJ2-6; D gene ambiguous. This clonotype was sampled from an adult with an advanced solid tumor such as melanoma, head and neck, liver or kidney cancer. The CDR3, as DNA: TGTGCCAGCAGCTTACGTGACATTGGGGCCAACGTCCTGACTTTC. Its protein is CASSLRDIGANVLTF.